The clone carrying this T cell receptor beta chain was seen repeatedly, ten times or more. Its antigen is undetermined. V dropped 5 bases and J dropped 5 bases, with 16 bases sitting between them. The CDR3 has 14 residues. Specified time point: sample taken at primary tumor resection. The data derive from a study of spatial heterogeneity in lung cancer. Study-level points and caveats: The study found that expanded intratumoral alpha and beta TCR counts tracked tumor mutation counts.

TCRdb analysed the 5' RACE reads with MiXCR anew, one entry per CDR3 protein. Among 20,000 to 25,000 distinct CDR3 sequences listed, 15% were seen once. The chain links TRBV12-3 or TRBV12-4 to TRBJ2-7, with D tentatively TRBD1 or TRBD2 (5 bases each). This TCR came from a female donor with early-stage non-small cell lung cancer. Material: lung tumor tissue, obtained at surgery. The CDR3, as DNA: TGTGCCAGCAGTATGCTCGGGACGGCCAACGAGCAGTACTTC. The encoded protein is CASSMLGTANEQYF.